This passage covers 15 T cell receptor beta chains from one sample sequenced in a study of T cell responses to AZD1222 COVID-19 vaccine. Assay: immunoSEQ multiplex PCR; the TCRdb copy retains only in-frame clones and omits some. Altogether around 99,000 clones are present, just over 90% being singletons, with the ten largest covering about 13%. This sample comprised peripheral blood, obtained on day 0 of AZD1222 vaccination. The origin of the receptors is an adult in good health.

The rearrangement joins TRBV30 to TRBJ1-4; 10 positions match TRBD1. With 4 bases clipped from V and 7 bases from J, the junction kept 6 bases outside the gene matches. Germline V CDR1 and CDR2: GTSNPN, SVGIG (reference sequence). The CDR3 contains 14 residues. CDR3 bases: TGTGCCTGGACCCGACAGGGGGCGCGTGAAAAACTGTTTTTT. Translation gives CAWTRQGAREKLFF.

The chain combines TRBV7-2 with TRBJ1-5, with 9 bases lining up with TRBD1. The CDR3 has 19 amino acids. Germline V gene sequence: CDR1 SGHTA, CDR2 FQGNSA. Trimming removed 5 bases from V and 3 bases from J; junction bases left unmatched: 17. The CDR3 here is CASSPNTGTGLLFNQPQHF. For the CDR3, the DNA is TGTGCCAGCAGCCCAAATACCGGGACAGGGTTACTTTTCAATCAGCCCCAGCATTTT.

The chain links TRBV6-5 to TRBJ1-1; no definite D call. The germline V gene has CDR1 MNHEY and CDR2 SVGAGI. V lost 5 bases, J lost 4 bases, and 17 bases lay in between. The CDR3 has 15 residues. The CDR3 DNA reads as TGTGCCAGCAGTAGAGTAGGGAGTTTGGTCACTGAAGCTTTCTTT. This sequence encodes CASSRVGSLVTEAFF.

The CDR3 DNA sequence: TGTGCCAGCAGCTTCTTCACAGATACGCAGTATTTT. Amino acid sequence: CASSFFTDTQYF. The chain combines TRBV7-2 with TRBJ2-3; D not resolved. The CDR3 consists of 12 residues. V was shortened by 3 bases and J by 2 bases, with 3 bases between the two germline ends. Looked up from germline, CDR1 is SGHTA and CDR2 is FQGNSA.

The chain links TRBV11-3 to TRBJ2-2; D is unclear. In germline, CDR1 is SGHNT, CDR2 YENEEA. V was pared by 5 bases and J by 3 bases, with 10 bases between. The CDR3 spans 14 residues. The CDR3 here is CASSTRADTGELFF. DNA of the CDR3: TGTGCCAGCAGCACCCGGGCTGACACCGGGGAGCTGTTTTTT.

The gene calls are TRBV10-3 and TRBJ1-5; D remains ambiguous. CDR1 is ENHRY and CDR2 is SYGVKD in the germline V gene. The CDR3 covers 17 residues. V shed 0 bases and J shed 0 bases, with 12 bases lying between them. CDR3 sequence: CAISESIGDHSNQPQHF. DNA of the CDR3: TGTGCCATCAGTGAGTCAATCGGAGATCATAGCAATCAGCCCCAGCATTTT.

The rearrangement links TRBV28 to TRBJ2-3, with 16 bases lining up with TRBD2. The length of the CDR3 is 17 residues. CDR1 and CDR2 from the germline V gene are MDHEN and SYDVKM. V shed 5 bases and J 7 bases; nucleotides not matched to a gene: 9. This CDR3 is CASSEGLAGGPGYTQYF. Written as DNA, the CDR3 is TGTGCCAGCAGTGAGGGACTAGCGGGAGGGCCGGGCTATACGCAGTATTTT.

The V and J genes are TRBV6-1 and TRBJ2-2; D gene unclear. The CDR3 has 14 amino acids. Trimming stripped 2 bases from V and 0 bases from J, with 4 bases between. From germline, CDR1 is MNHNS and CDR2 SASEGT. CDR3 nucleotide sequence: TGTGCCAGCAGTGAAACAACGAACACCGGGGAGCTGTTTTTT. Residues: CASSETTNTGELFF.

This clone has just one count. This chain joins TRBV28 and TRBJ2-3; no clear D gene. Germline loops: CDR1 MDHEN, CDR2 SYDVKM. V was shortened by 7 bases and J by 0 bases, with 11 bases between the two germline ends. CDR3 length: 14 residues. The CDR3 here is CASTLYGSTDTQYF. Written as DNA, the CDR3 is TGTGCCAGCACCCTCTACGGAAGCACAGATACGCAGTATTTT. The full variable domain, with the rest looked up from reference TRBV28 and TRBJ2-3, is DVKVTQSSRYLVKRTGEKVFLECVQDMDHENMFWYRQDPGLGLRLIYFSYDVKMKEKGDIPEGYSVSREKKERFSLILESASTNQTSMYLCASTLYGSTDTQYFGPGTRLTVL.

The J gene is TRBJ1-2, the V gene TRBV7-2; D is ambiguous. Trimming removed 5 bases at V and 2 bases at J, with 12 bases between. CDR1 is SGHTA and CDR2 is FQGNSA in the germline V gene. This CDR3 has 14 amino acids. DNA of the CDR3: TGTGCCAGCAGCGTACAACAGATAAACTATGGCTACACCTTC. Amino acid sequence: CASSVQQINYGYTF. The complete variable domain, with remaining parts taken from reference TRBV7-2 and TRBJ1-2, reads GAGVSQSPSNKVTEKGKDVELRCDPISGHTALYWYRQSLGQGLEFLIYFQGNSAPDKSGLPSDRFSAERTGGSVSTLTIQRTQQEDSAVYLCASSVQQINYGYTFGSGTRLTVV.

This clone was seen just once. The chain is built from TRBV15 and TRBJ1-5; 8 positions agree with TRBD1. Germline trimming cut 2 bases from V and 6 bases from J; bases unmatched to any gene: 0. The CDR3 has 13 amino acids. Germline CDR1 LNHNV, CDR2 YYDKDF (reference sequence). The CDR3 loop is CATSRQGAQPQHF. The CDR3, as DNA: TGTGCCACCAGCAGACAGGGGGCTCAGCCCCAGCATTTT.

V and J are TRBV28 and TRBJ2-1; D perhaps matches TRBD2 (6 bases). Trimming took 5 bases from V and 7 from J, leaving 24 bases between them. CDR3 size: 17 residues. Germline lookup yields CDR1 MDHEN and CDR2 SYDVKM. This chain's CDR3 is CASSVTPGVSERNEQFF. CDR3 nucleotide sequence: TGTGCCAGCAGTGTCACTCCGGGGGTTTCCGAAAGGAATGAGCAGTTCTTC.

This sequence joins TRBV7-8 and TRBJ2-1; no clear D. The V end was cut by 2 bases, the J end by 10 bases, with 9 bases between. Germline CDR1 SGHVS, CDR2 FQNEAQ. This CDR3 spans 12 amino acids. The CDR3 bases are TGTGCCAGCAGCTTACAAGTAAGGGAGCAGTTCTTC. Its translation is CASSLQVREQFF.

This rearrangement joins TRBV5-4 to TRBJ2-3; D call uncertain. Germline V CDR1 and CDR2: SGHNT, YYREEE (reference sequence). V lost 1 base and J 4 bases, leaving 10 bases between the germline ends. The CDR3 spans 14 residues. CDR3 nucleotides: TGTGCCAGCAGCTTGCCTGGTCGCGCAGATACGCAGTATTTT. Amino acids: CASSLPGRADTQYF.

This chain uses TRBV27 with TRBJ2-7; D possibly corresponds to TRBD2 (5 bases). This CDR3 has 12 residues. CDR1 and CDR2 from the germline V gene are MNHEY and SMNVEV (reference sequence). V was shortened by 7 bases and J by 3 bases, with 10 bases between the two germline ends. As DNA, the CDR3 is TGTGCCAGCATAGCGAGAAGCTACGAGCAGTACTTC. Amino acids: CASIARSYEQYF.